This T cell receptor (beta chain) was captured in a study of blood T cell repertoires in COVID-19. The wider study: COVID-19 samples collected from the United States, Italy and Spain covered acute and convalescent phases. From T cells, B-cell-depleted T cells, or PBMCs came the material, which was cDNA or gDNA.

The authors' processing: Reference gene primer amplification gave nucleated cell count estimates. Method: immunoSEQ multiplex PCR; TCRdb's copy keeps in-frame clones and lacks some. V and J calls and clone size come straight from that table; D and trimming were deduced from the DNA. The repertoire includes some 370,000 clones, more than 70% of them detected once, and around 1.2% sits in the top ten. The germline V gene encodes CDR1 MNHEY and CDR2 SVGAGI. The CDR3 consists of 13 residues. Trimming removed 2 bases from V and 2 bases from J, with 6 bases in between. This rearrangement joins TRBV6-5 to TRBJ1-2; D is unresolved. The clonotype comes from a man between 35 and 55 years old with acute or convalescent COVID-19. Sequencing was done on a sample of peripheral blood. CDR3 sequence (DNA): TGTGCCAGCAGTTACCCTCCCAACTATGGCTACACCTTC. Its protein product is CASSYPPNYGYTF.